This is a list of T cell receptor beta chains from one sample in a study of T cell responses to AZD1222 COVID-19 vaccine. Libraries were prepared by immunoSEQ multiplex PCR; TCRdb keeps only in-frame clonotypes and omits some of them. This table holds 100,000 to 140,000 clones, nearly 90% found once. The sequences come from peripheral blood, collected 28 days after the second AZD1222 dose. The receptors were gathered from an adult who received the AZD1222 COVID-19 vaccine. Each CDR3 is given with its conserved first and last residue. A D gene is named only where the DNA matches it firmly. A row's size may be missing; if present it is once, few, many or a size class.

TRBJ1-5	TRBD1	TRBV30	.	CAWSTTGGNQPQHF	TGTGCCTGGAGTACTACAGGGGGCAATCAGCCCCAGCATTTT
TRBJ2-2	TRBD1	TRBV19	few	CASSPRQGSGELFF	TGTGCCAGTAGTCCAAGACAGGGTTCCGGGGAGCTGTTTTTT
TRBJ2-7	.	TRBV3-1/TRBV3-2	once	CASNQVPTEQYF	TGTGCCAGCAACCAAGTACCAACGGAGCAGTACTTC
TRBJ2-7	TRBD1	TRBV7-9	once	CASSPSGQAAYEQYF	TGTGCCAGCAGCCCCTCGGGACAGGCCGCCTACGAGCAGTACTTC
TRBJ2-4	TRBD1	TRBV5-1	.	CASSLAPGQGPIAKNIQYF	TGCGCCAGCAGCTTGGCTCCGGGACAGGGCCCTATAGCCAAAAACATTCAGTACTTC
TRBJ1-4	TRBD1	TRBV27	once	CASSFIVPGQGGKLFF	TGTGCCAGCAGTTTCATAGTCCCGGGACAGGGAGGGAAACTGTTTTTT
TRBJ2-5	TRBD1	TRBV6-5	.	CASSYSLGQGQETQYF	TGTGCCAGCAGTTACTCGTTGGGACAGGGGCAAGAGACCCAGTACTTC
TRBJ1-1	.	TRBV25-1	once	CASSPFLAGRDTEAFF	TGTGCCAGCAGTCCCTTCCTAGCGGGGCGCGACACTGAAGCTTTTTTT
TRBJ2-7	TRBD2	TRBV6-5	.	CASSQGLAGDYEQYF	TGTGCCAGCAGTCAGGGACTAGCGGGCGACTACGAGCAGTACTTC
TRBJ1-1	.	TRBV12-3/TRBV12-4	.	CASTRTRTEAFF	TGTGCCAGCACCCGGACACGAACTGAAGCTTTCTTT
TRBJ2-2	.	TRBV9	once	CASSVGRNTGELFF	TGTGCCAGCAGCGTAGGAAGGAACACCGGGGAGCTGTTTTTT
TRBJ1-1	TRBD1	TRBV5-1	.	CASSPGQGNTEAFF	TGCGCCAGCAGCCCCGGACAGGGGAACACTGAAGCTTTCTTT
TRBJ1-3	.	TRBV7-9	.	CASSSQVLSGNTIYF	TGTGCCAGCAGCTCCCAGGTACTATCTGGAAACACCATATATTTT
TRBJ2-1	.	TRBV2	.	CASSEDLPRQFF	TGTGCCAGCAGTGAAGACTTACCGAGGCAGTTCTTC
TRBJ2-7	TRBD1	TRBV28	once	CASRIQGASYEQYF	TGTGCCAGCAGAATACAGGGGGCCTCCTACGAGCAGTACTTC
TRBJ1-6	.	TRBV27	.	CASRFPNSPLHF	TGTGCCAGCAGGTTTCCTAATTCACCCCTCCACTTT
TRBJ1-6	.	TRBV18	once	CASSPSITGLSSYNSPLHF	TGTGCCAGCTCACCAAGTATCACAGGACTCAGCTCCTATAATTCACCCCTCCACTTT
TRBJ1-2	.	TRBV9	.	CASSVEEGYTF	TGTGCCAGCAGCGTAGAAGAGGGCTACACCTTC
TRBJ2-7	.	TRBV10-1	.	CASSDSGGHDEQYF	TGCGCCAGCAGTGATTCGGGTGGACACGACGAGCAGTACTTC
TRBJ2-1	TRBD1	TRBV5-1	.	CASSFGTDTNNEQFF	TGCGCCAGCAGCTTCGGGACAGACACTAACAATGAGCAGTTCTTC
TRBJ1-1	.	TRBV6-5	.	CASSYGGGADTEAFF	TGTGCCAGCAGTTACGGTGGAGGGGCGGACACTGAAGCTTTCTTT
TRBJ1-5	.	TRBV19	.	CASSIWDSNQPQHF	TGTGCCAGTAGTATTTGGGACAGCAATCAGCCCCAGCATTTT
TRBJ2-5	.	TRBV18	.	CASSPSRETQYF	TGTGCCAGCTCACCATCCCGAGAGACCCAGTACTTC
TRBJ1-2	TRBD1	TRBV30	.	CAWSPGGGYGYTF	TGTGCCTGGAGTCCAGGGGGCGGTTATGGCTACACCTTC
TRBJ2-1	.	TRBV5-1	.	CASSSGWETPGNVEQFF	TGCGCCAGCAGTTCTGGTTGGGAAACCCCGGGCAATGTAGAGCAGTTCTTC
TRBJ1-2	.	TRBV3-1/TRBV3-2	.	CASSQAWAGVSYGYTF	TGTGCCAGCAGCCAAGCGTGGGCAGGAGTTAGTTATGGCTACACCTTC
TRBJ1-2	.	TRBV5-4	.	CASSLAEYNYGYTF	TGTGCCAGCAGCTTAGCAGAATACAACTATGGCTACACCTTC
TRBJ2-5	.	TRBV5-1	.	CASSHPGDSRTQYF	TGCGCCAGCAGCCACCCCGGTGACTCCCGGACCCAGTACTTC
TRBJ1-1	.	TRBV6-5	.	CASTTTRNTEAFF	TGTGCCAGCACCACGACACGGAACACTGAAGCTTTCTTT
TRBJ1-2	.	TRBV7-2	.	CASSLARPYGYTF	TGTGCCAGCAGCTTAGCTCGGCCCTATGGCTACACCTTC
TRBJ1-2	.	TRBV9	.	CASSVGWDGYTF	TGTGCCAGCAGCGTAGGCTGGGATGGCTACACCTTC
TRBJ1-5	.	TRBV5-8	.	CASSLGSRQPQHF	TGTGCCAGCAGCTTGGGGTCGCGGCAGCCCCAGCATTTT